This T cell receptor (beta chain) was recorded in a study of shared clonotypes between healthy human individuals (TCRdb year 2020). Regarding the complete study: The cohort comprised two women and a few men aged 18 to 49 years. Libraries were prepared and TCR repertoires were sequenced by different laboratories using diverse techniques, in order to increase sequencing depth and limit assay-specific biases. The study deeply sequenced blood TCR repertoires of about 5 healthy adults to estimate repertoire size and the extent of clonotype sharing between individuals. Per donor, leukapheresis produced somewhere between about 0.9 and 9 billion PBMCs.

The donors were healthy, HIV-negative adults with no recently reported acute infections or vaccinations. Every donor was a Caucasian adult residing in Nashville, Tennessee, USA. For unsorted samples, tens of millions of PBMCs were counted and genomic DNA was extracted with the QIAamp DNA Blood Mini kit. Blood was collected by leukapheresis, and PBMCs were isolated by Ficoll-Histopaque density gradient centrifugation and then cryopreserved in liquid nitrogen vapor phase. Points the paper makes about the study in general: Sampling was limited to blood, and TCR repertoires in tissue likely differ from TCR repertoires in blood. Based on pairwise subsampling, the degree of clonotype sharing among donors was expected to be affected by sequencing depth. Because the study included only a small number of donors, the genetic and exposure-history diversity represented was limited.

TCR CDR3 regions were amplified from genomic DNA by multiplex PCR using the deep immunoSEQ assay. Extracted genomic DNA from each cell subset was distributed evenly across all wells of several immunoSEQ 96-well plates, and each plate was treated as a replicate. Each replicate PCR for unsorted PBMC received approximately 300 ng genomic DNA, equal to approximately 29,000 T cell genomes. Ten immunoSEQ deep assay plates were used to sequence unsorted PBMC genomic DNA. The purified libraries were quantified using a Qubit 3.0 fluorometer, sized with a Bioanalyzer 2100, and then quantified again using the KAPA Library Quantification kit. Each immunoSEQ 96-well plate was sequenced on its own single-read 150-cycle Illumina NextSeq 550 flow cell. In the original analysis: The immunoSEQ output contained only junctional sequences without quality scores, so filtering could not match that applied to full-length reads. To assign V/J genes and CDR3, sequences were annotated against IMGT germline references using PyIR, a Python wrapper for IgBLAST v1.9. Reads were removed for weak V/J assignments (E-value above 1e-6), missing CDR3, stop codons, out-of-frame junctions, or ambiguous translated residues. V3J clonotypes were defined as sequences sharing the same inferred V gene, J gene, and CDR3 amino acid sequence. To compute the percentage overlap between repertoires, the number of shared unique clonotypes was divided by the size of the smaller repertoire. Repertoire richness was assessed with RTK rarefaction, the Chao1 estimator, and Recon v2.1 estimates of unobserved clonotypes. As stored in TCRdb, this immuneACCESS dataset retains in-frame rearrangements with V and J assigned. A fraction of the clones does not appear; measured against another copy, unresolved V genes explain less than half of the discrepancy, and the remainder lacks a known reason. That table furnishes V, J and clone size, whereas the DNA furnished D and trimming. The sample table shows about 510,000 clones, and 60% to 85% are seen once. Approximately 13% of the sample is in the top ten clones.

A few counts support this clone. This clone's antigen is unknown. No per-base quality is available; no much larger clone lies one base away. The CDR3 runs 13 residues from the cysteine to the phenylalanine. Solely the CDR3 DNA is kept, with 39 bases framed from the first base. Via the germline V gene, CDR1 is LGHNA and CDR2 YNFKEQ. The junction shows trimming of 3 bases on V and 1 base on J, plus 6 bases between the germline ends. The clonotype comes from a woman between 35 and 50 years old in good health. Some clones in this sample may be carry-over from other donors' samples. The sample consisted of PBMCs. The V and J segments used are TRBV4-2 and TRBJ1-1; no D gene can be assigned with confidence. DNA sequence: TGTGCCAGCAGCCACACGGAGAACACTGAAGCTTTCTTT. Its amino acids are CASSHTENTEAFF.